This TCR beta chain emerged from a study of response to subunit inactivated influenza vaccine (dated by TCRdb to 2016 to 2019). General notes on the study: Deep quantitative profiling of the T cell receptor repertoire was used in the study to follow responses to a trivalent subunit inactivated influenza vaccine.

Library prep was done by RT-PCR. Sequencing was performed on an Illumina HiSeq 2500. The public sequencing data were trimmed at Q25 with fastp and processed into clonotypes with MiXCR by TCRdb, which kept only in-frame beta chains. Entries that share a CDR3 protein sequence are merged under the most common genes and DNA. Here the sample has 550,000 to 600,000 distinct CDR3 sequences; approximately 10% occur a single time. Of the sample, roughly 10% is held by the ten largest clones. The CDR3 spans 14 residues, from the cysteine through the phenylalanine. This entry keeps only the CDR3 DNA: 42 bases, framed from base 1. V gives up 6 bases and J gives up 7 bases, and the segment between their germline ends measures 15 bases. The germline V gene provides CDR1 MNHNS and CDR2 SASEGT. About this clonotype: Its antigen is currently not known. No base qualities exist here, and no much larger clone lies one base off it.

Overall study results and their limits: It was suggested by the authors that each seasonal influenza vaccination may recruit only a limited number of new T cells.

Sequenced here: PBMCs from blood, sampled on the day of vaccination. This receptor was obtained from a man aged 50-60 years who received an inactivated influenza vaccine. Donor details come from another sample of the same person, matched by shared clones. The V and J segments used are TRBV6-1 and TRBJ2-2, with TRBD1 perhaps the D gene, on 5 matching bases. The CDR3 here reads CASRDAGALGELFF. The nucleotide sequence is TGTGCCAGCAGGGACGCTGGGGCACTCGGGGAGCTGTTTTTT.